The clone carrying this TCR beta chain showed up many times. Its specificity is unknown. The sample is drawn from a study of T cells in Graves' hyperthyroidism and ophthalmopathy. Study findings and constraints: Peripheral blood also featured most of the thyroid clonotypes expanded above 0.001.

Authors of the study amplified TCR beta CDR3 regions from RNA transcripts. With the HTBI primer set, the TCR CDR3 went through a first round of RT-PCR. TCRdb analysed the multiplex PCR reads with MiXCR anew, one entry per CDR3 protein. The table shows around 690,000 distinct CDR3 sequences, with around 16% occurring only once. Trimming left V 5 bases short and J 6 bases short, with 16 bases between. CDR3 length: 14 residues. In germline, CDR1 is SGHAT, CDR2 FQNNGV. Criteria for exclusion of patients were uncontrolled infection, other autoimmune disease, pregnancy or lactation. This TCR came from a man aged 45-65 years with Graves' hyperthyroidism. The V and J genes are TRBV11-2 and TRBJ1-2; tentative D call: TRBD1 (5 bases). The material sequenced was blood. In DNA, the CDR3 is TGTGCCAGCAGCACGAGGGGCGCAGGGAATGGCTACACCTTC. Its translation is CASSTRGAGNGYTF.